Sequencing of this T cell receptor beta chain was carried out in a study of radiation and T cells in renal cell carcinoma. Study-level background: Nephrectomy followed 15 Gy stereotactic body radiation by 4 weeks.

Trimming took 3 bases from V and 3 from J, leaving 8 bases between them. The CDR3 runs 13 residues. The germline V gene has CDR1 MDHEN and CDR2 SYDVKM. Turning to this clone: Antigen specificity is unknown.

Study conclusions and caveats: Baseline intratumoral clonotype presence is unknown without pretreatment biopsies. In blood, top tumor clones expanded by 2 weeks, shrinking by 4.

Time point reported: baseline pretreatment blood. The treatment is: 15 Gy SBRT to primary tumor, nephrectomy 4 weeks later. Assay: immunoSEQ multiplex PCR; the TCRdb copy retains only in-frame clones and omits some. The data hold approximately 110,000 clones, with about four fifths observed a single time. The TCR comes from a woman aged 55-70 years with renal cell carcinoma. Here the sequenced sample was blood, taken from a patient whose treatment included radiotherapy and nephrectomy. The rearrangement uses TRBV28 and TRBJ1-2, with a tentative D call TRBD1 (5 bases). The CDR3, as DNA: TGTGCCAGCAGTTTGGAGGGACACTATGGCTACACCTTC. Residues: CASSLEGHYGYTF.